These 27 T cell receptor beta chains originate from one sample sequenced in a study of blood T cell repertoires in COVID-19. Libraries were prepared by immunoSEQ multiplex PCR; TCRdb keeps only in-frame clonotypes and omits some of them. This sample yields fewer than 350,000 clones, of which over 80% are seen a single time; approximately 10% belongs to the top ten. The sample was peripheral blood. These receptor sequences come from a man aged 30 to 39 with COVID-19, enrolled during active disease.

This clone was seen many times. The sample contains more than one DNA sequence encoding this CDR3. The rearrangement links TRBV7-8 to TRBJ1-5; D remains ambiguous. CDR1 and CDR2 (germline): SGHVS, FQNEAQ. The CDR3 spans 14 residues. Trimming pared 5 bases from V and 9 bases from J, leaving 17 bases between. The CDR3, as DNA: TGTGCCAGCAGCGCTCTCGCCGCGGGAGGGCCCCAGCATTTT. Translation: CASSALAAGGPQHF. The entire variable domain, with the rest obtained from reference TRBV7-8 and TRBJ1-5, is as follows: GAGVSQSPRYKVAKRGQDVALRCDPISGHVSLFWYQQALGQGPEFLTYFQNEAQLDKSGLPSDRFFAERPEGSVSTLKIQRTQQEDSAVYLCASSALAAGGPQHFGDGTRLSIL.

This clone was picked up a small number of times. The chain carries TRBV7-9 and TRBJ1-5; maybe TRBD1 (6 bases). The germline V gene has CDR1 SEHNR and CDR2 FQNEAQ (reference sequence). V was pared by 2 bases and J by 4 bases, with 9 bases between. The CDR3 has 14 residues. CDR3 region: CASSLLGGNQPQHF. For the CDR3, the DNA is TGTGCCAGCAGCTTATTAGGGGGAAATCAGCCCCAGCATTTT.

V is TRBV6-5 and J is TRBJ1-6; D remains unclear. V dropped 6 bases and J dropped 10 bases, with 16 bases sitting between them. CDR3 length: 14 amino acids. Germline V CDR1 and CDR2: MNHEY, SVGAGI. CDR3 sequence: CASSSGYLESPLHF. Written as DNA, the CDR3 is TGTGCCAGCAGCTCGGGGTACCTAGAGTCACCCCTCCACTTT.

V usage is TRBV4-3 and J usage is TRBJ1-2, with D uncertain. There are 16 residues in the CDR3. CDR1 is LGHNA, CDR2 YSLEER, per germline. V was cut by 2 bases and J by 2 bases, with 15 bases left in between. The CDR3 DNA sequence: TGCGCCAGCAGCCAACACTCGGGCGGGCAGAACTATGGCTACACCTTC. Its translation is CASSQHSGGQNYGYTF.

This chain joins TRBV10-3 and TRBJ2-2; 7 nucleotides align to TRBD2. CDR3 length equals 14 residues. CDR1 is ENHRY, CDR2 SYGVKD, per germline. Trimming at V came to 8 bases and at J to 0 bases, leaving 3 bases not matched to a gene. CDR3 bases: TGTGCCATCCTCGCGGGGGCGAACACCGGGGAGCTGTTTTTT. The encoded protein is CAILAGANTGELFF.

The genes are TRBV18 and TRBJ2-7; 7 nucleotides agree with TRBD1. Germline-derived CDR1 and CDR2 are KGHSH and LQKENI. The CDR3 length is 14 residues. J was trimmed by 3 bases and V by 6 bases; bases with no gene match: 8. The CDR3 loop reads CASSQGDLRYEQYF. DNA of the CDR3: TGTGCCAGCTCGCAGGGGGACCTTCGCTACGAGCAGTACTTC.

As regards this clone: This same CDR3 is encoded by further DNA sequences in the sample. The V gene is TRBV18, the J gene TRBJ2-3; tentative D call: TRBD1 (5 bases). V lost 0 bases and J lost 3, with 10 bases in between. There are 15 residues in the CDR3. Germline-derived CDR1 and CDR2 are KGHSH and LQKENI. The chain's CDR3 is CASSPPQGRTDTQYF. CDR3 DNA: TGTGCCAGCTCACCACCTCAGGGTAGAACAGATACGCAGTATTTT.

The chain carries TRBV15 and TRBJ1-5, with 10 bases that match TRBD1. CDR3 length: 16 amino acids. Per the germline V gene, CDR1 is LNHNV and CDR2 is YYDKDF (reference sequence). Losses at the gene ends were 5 bases for V and 1 base for J; bases not matched to a gene: 5. CDR3 nucleotide sequence: TGTGCCACCAGCCCTAGACAGGGGGCAAGCAATCAGCCCCAGCATTTT. Translated, it gives CATSPRQGASNQPQHF. Filled out from reference TRBV15 and TRBJ1-5, the complete variable domain reads DAMVIQNPRYQVTQFGKPVTLSCSQTLNHNVMYWYQQKSSQAPKLLFHYYDKDFNNEADTPDNFQSRRPNTSFCFLDIRSPGLGDTAMYLCATSPRQGASNQPQHFGDGTRLSIL.

This chain uses TRBV6-5 with TRBJ2-7; D might be TRBD2 (6 bases). The germline CDR1 and CDR2 sequences are MNHEY and SVGAGI. Trimming removed 6 bases at V and 3 bases at J, with 15 bases between. The CDR3 consists of 14 residues. In nucleotides, the CDR3 is TGTGCCAGCAGGGCGGGATTATGGGGCTACGAGCAGTACTTC. Translation: CASRAGLWGYEQYF.

The chain recombines TRBV7-8 with TRBJ2-3; 8 positions match TRBD2. The CDR3 loop spans 16 amino acids. V lost 5 bases to trimming and J lost 5 bases; unmatched junction nucleotides: 12. CDR1 and CDR2 from the germline V gene are SGHVS and FQNEAQ. CDR3 DNA: TGTGCCAGCAGCGTTTCGGGGGGGTCCTCTGTAGATACGCAGTATTTT. Translating it yields CASSVSGGSSVDTQYF.

This clone is a singleton in its sample. The V gene is TRBV27, the J gene TRBJ1-2, with 7 bases fitting TRBD1. The germline V gene has CDR1 MNHEY and CDR2 SMNVEV (reference sequence). After removal of 5 bases from V and 5 bases from J, the junction contained 14 bases not matched to a gene. This CDR3 is built from 16 residues. CDR3 protein: CASSPLAGQPSYGYTF. The CDR3 DNA is TGTGCCAGCAGTCCGTTGGCGGGACAGCCCAGTTATGGCTACACCTTC.

This clone was picked up one time. The V and J genes are TRBV18 and TRBJ1-1; D remains unclear. CDR1 and CDR2 from the germline V gene are KGHSH and LQKENI. V lost 3 bases to trimming and J lost 10 bases, with 12 bases between them. The CDR3 loop spans 12 amino acids. The CDR3 DNA reads TGTGCCAGCTCACCTCCTAAGCCCCCAGCTTTCTTT. This codes for CASSPPKPPAFF.

The rearrangement links TRBV11-2 to TRBJ1-6; 7 nucleotides agree with TRBD1. The CDR3 is 16 residues long. The junction had 6 bases not matched to a gene; V was cut back by 1 base and J by 6 bases. Germline assignment: CDR1 SGHAT and CDR2 FQNNGV. CDR3 coding DNA: TGTGCCAGCAGCTTAGGAAACAGGGGAGTTAATTCACCCCTCCACTTT. Its protein product is CASSLGNRGVNSPLHF.

The chain employs TRBV7-2 and TRBJ1-1; TRBD1 matches 8 bases. The CDR3 covers 14 residues. Trimming took 4 bases from V and 1 from J; bases not matched to a gene: 2. Germline V gene data show CDR1 as SGHTA and CDR2 as FQGNSA. The chain's CDR3 is CASSYTGGNTEAFF. DNA for the CDR3: TGTGCCAGCAGCTATACAGGGGGGAACACTGAAGCTTTCTTT.

Written as DNA, the CDR3 is TGTGCCAGCAGTTACGGGACAGGGATTTCACCCCTCCACTTT. Protein sequence: CASSYGTGISPLHF. The chain joins TRBV6-5 to TRBJ1-6; 9 bases line up with TRBD1. The germline V gene encodes CDR1 MNHEY and CDR2 SVGAGI. The V and J ends lost 2 bases and 9 bases, in that order; junction bases with no gene match: 2. The CDR3 sequence is 14 residues long.

The chain has TRBV19 and TRBJ2-1; D is uncertain. Trimming took off 5 bases at V and 7 bases at J, with 12 bases between the two ends. CDR3 length: 13 residues. The germline CDR1 and CDR2 sequences are LNHDA and SQIVND (reference sequence). The CDR3 DNA sequence: TGTGCCAGTAGTCCGGCATCGAGGAATGAGCAGTTCTTC. This encodes CASSPASRNEQFF.

In this sample, this clone turned up once. The chain employs TRBV18 and TRBJ1-4; D gene unclear. This CDR3 has 12 residues. Germline CDR1 KGHSH, CDR2 LQKENI. V gave up 3 bases and J gave up 5 bases, with 4 bases separating them. In DNA, the CDR3 is TGTGCCAGCTCACCCCTCAATGAAAAACTGTTTTTT. It encodes CASSPLNEKLFF.

This rearrangement joins TRBV10-3 to TRBJ1-2, with 10 bases fitting TRBD1. J was trimmed by 2 bases and V by 7 bases; bases with no gene match: 4. CDR1 is ENHRY, CDR2 SYGVKD, per germline. CDR3 length: 14 residues. DNA of the CDR3: TGTGCCATCACCTTGGGACAGGGGAACTATGGCTACACCTTC. It specifies CAITLGQGNYGYTF.

The chain uses TRBV19 and TRBJ2-5; D is possibly TRBD1 (6 bases). With 9 bases removed from V and 9 bases from J, the gap between germline ends came to 20 bases. Germline V CDR1 and CDR2: LNHDA, SQIVND (reference sequence). This CDR3 contains 13 residues. CDR3 DNA sequence: TGTGCCAGCGAAACCCCGGACAGTAGGGCCCAGTACTTC. This encodes CASETPDSRAQYF. Based on the CDR3 plus reference TRBV19 and TRBJ2-5, the full variable domain is DGGITQSPKYLFRKEGQNVTLSCEQNLNHDAMYWYRQDPGQGLRLIYYSQIVNDFQKGDIAEGYSVSREKKESFPLTVTSAQKNPTAFYLCASETPDSRAQYFGPGTRLLVL.

The rearrangement uses TRBV7-9 and TRBJ2-3, with D possibly matching TRBD2 (5 bases). This CDR3 region has 15 residues. V gave up 5 bases and J gave up 1 base, with 13 bases separating them. CDR1 is SEHNR, CDR2 FQNEAQ, per germline (reference sequence). CDR3 sequence reads: CASSPPRGGTDTQYF. The CDR3 coding sequence is TGTGCCAGCAGCCCCCCCCGGGGTGGCACAGATACGCAGTATTTT.

The genes are TRBV6-5 and TRBJ1-1; tentatively, D is TRBD1 (6 bases). Germline-derived CDR1 and CDR2 are MNHEY and SVGAGI. The CDR3 covers 15 residues. The V and J ends lost 8 bases and 0 bases respectively, with 16 bases between them. CDR3 in amino acids: CASSFRGILNTEAFF. CDR3 coding DNA: TGTGCCAGCTCTTTCAGGGGCATCTTGAACACTGAAGCTTTCTTT.

J is TRBJ2-5 and V is TRBV11-2, with 9 bases aligning to TRBD2. The V gene end was trimmed by 5 bases and the J gene end by 5 bases; junction bases not matched to a gene: 15. Germline-derived CDR1 and CDR2 are SGHAT and FQNNGV. CDR3 length: 17 residues. CDR3 nucleotide sequence: TGTGCCAGCAGCGCCCGCGGGGTAGCGGGGGCGTGGGAGACCCAGTACTTC. Protein product: CASSARGVAGAWETQYF.

The chain employs TRBV7-2 and TRBJ2-3; 9 bases line up with TRBD2. CDR1 SGHTA and CDR2 FQGNSA come from the germline V gene. This CDR3 spans 15 amino acids. Germline trimming cut 3 bases from V and 4 bases from J; bases unmatched to any gene: 5. Here the CDR3 DNA reads TGTGCCAGCAGCTTTGTCGCGGGGGGGGCAGATACGCAGTATTTT. Amino acid sequence: CASSFVAGGADTQYF.

This clone was observed a single time. The chain combines TRBV5-1 with TRBJ1-2; tentative D call: TRBD1 (6 bases). The CDR3 runs to 16 residues. V lost 5 bases, J lost 6 bases, and 23 bases lay in between. From germline, CDR1 is SGHRS and CDR2 YFSETQ. CDR3 bases: TGCGCCAGCAGTCACAGGGATCGGGGGGCGGCTAATGGCTACACCTTC. The encoded protein is CASSHRDRGAANGYTF.

The rearrangement uses TRBV6-4 and TRBJ1-5; the match to TRBD1 covers 10 bases. Trimming cost V 0 bases and J 4 bases; bases outside gene matches: 12. The CDR3 runs to 19 residues. The V gene's germline CDR1 is MRHNA and CDR2 SNTAGT. The CDR3 coding sequence is TGTGCCAGCAGTGACTCGAAGACAGGGGGCTATCCGAAAAATCAGCCCCAGCATTTT. It specifies CASSDSKTGGYPKNQPQHF.

The rearrangement joins TRBV14 to TRBJ2-3; tentatively, D is TRBD1 (6 bases). CDR3 length: 16 residues. V gave up 4 bases and J gave up 1 base, with 15 bases separating them. Germline V gene data show CDR1 as SGHDN and CDR2 as FVKESK. The CDR3, as DNA: TGTGCCAGCAGCCGTCACTCGGACAGACGCACAGATACGCAGTATTTT. Its protein product is CASSRHSDRRTDTQYF.

Only one count was recorded for this clone. CDR3 in amino acids: CASSQDFFPGQGLSSTDTQYF. The DNA for the CDR3 is TGCGCCAGCAGCCAAGATTTCTTTCCAGGACAGGGCCTTTCTAGCACAGATACGCAGTATTTT. The V call is TRBV4-1, the J call TRBJ2-3, with 8 bases matching TRBD1. The CDR3 contains 21 residues. V shed 0 bases, J shed 0 bases, and the junction held 17 bases outside the gene matches. Germline V gives CDR1 MGHRA, CDR2 YSYEKL.